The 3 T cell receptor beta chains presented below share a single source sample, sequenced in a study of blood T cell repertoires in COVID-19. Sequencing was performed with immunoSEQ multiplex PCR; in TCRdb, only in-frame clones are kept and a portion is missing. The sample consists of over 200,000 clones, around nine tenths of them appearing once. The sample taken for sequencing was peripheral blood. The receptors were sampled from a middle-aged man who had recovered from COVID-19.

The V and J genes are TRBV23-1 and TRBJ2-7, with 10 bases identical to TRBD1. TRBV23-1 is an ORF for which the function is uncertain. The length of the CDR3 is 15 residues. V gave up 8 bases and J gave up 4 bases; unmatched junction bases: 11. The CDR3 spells CASPHVGQGIYEQYF. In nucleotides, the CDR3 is TGCGCCAGCCCCCACGTGGGACAGGGGATTTACGAGCAGTACTTC.

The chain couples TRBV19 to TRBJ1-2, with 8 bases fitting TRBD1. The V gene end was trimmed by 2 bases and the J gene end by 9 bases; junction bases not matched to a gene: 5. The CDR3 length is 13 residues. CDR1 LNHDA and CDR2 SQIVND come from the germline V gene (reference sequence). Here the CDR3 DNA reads TGTGCCAGTAGTATACAGGCAGGGGGCCGCTACACCTTC. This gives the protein CASSIQAGGRYTF.

The CDR3: CASRPEGDFPKYEQFF. CDR3 nucleotide sequence: TGTGCCAGTAGACCAGAAGGGGACTTTCCTAAGTATGAGCAGTTCTTC. This rearrangement joins TRBV19 to TRBJ2-1; D is perhaps TRBD2 (6 bases). CDR3 length: 16 residues. In germline, CDR1 is LNHDA, CDR2 SQIVND (reference sequence). Trimming took 6 bases from V and 8 from J, leaving 23 bases between them.